This T cell receptor beta chain was identified in a study of blood T cell repertoires in COVID-19. Study information: Sites in the United States, Italy and Spain provided acute and convalescent COVID-19 samples. Sources were T cells, B-cell-depleted T cells, or PBMCs; the material itself was cDNA or gDNA.

The CDR3 is made up of 12 amino acids. V lost 4 bases to trimming and J lost 8 bases, with 10 bases between them. Germline CDR1 and CDR2: SGHNT and YYREEE (reference sequence). Produced via immunoSEQ multiplex PCR; TCRdb's table is partial and in-frame only. The table shows some 80,000 clones, with 90% occurring only once. This chain links TRBV5-4 with TRBJ2-1; D gene uncertain. The sample consisted of peripheral blood. The TCR comes from a human donor in a cohort sampled during active COVID-19. CDR3 amino acids: CASSPYRDEQFF. The CDR3 DNA is TGTGCCAGCAGCCCATACCGGGATGAGCAGTTCTTC. The whole variable domain, filled in from reference TRBV5-4 and TRBJ2-1, reads ETGVTQSPTHLIKTRGQQVTLRCSSQSGHNTVSWYQQALGQGPQFIFQYYREEENGRGNFPPRFSGLQFPNYSSELNVNALELDDSALYLCASSPYRDEQFFGPGTRLTVL.